Here is one T cell receptor beta chain with its context. V trimming: 1 base; J trimming: 0 bases; junction bases outside the gene matches: 3. Germline assignment: CDR1 KGHSH and CDR2 LQKENI. This CDR3 spans 16 amino acids. The data were obtained in a study of blood T cell repertoires in COVID-19. As for the study in general: T cells, B-cell-depleted T cells, or PBMCs provided the cDNA or gDNA that served as material.

Method: immunoSEQ multiplex PCR; TCRdb's copy keeps in-frame clones and lacks some. The data contain 300,000 to 350,000 clones, around 90% of them singletons. The clonotype comes from a man between 18 and 29 years old with active or convalescent COVID-19. The sequencing input was peripheral blood. The rearrangement joins TRBV18 to TRBJ1-5; TRBD1 matches at 7 bases. The CDR3 spells CASSPQGAGSNQPQHF. Here the CDR3 DNA reads TGTGCCAGCTCACCACAGGGGGCGGGTAGCAATCAGCCCCAGCATTTT.